Listed below are T cell receptor beta chains from one sample, sequenced in a study of blood T cell repertoires in COVID-19. TCRdb keeps only in-frame clones here, not all; method: immunoSEQ multiplex PCR. The sample records 60,000 to 75,000 clones, 80% to 90% being singletons. Sample: peripheral blood. These receptor sequences come from a man in his fifties or sixties with acute or convalescent COVID-19. CDR3s include the opening cysteine and the closing phenylalanine or tryptophan. The order of the fields is J gene, clone size, V gene, D gene, CDR3 protein, CDR3 DNA. D genes are given only for firm matches. The size field is filled for only some rows; it gives once, few, many or a size class.

>TRBJ2-7|.|TRBV4-3|.
CASSQDLTGEAYEQYF
TGCGCCAGCAGCCAAGATCTGACAGGAGAGGCCTACGAGCAGTACTTC
>TRBJ1-2|few|TRBV7-2|.
CASSLLSVGRADGYTF
TGTGCCAGCAGCTTACTGTCAGTCGGCAGGGCGGATGGCTACACCTTC
>TRBJ1-5|once|TRBV24-1|.
CATSDPPSDSNQPQHF
TGTGCCACCAGTGACCCTCCGAGTGATAGCAATCAGCCCCAGCATTTT
>TRBJ2-2|.|TRBV7-7|.
CASSPDRTTGELFF
TGTGCTAGCAGCCCTGACAGGACCACCGGGGAGCTGTTTTTT
>TRBJ2-1|.|TRBV4-3|.
CASSQEGARGYNEQFF
TGCGCCAGCAGCCAAGAAGGAGCCAGGGGTTACAATGAGCAGTTCTTC
>TRBJ1-2|.|TRBV7-8|.
CASSSLSQSGFGYGYTF
TGTGCCAGCAGCTCCCTAAGTCAATCAGGGTTCGGCTATGGCTACACCTTC
>TRBJ2-1|.|TRBV9|.
CASSGPGDNEQFF
TGTGCCAGCAGCGGTCCAGGGGACAATGAGCAGTTCTTC
>TRBJ2-3|.|TRBV6-1|TRBD2
CASSEWGAGVDTDTQYF
TGTGCCAGCAGTGAATGGGGAGCGGGGGTGGACACAGATACGCAGTATTTT
>TRBJ1-1|few|TRBV11-2|.
CASSLGSPGAFF
TGTGCCAGCAGCTTAGGGTCCCCCGGAGCTTTCTTT
>TRBJ1-1|.|TRBV25-1|.
CASSEHQAGNTEAFF
TGTGCCAGCAGTGAACACCAGGCGGGGAACACTGAAGCTTTCTTT
>TRBJ2-3|.|TRBV5-5|.
CASSYRASSADTQYF
TGTGCCAGCAGCTACCGGGCCTCTAGCGCAGATACGCAGTATTTT
>TRBJ1-2|once|TRBV21-1|.
CASSSGTGGSGYTF
TGTGCCAGCAGCTCCGGGACAGGGGGCTCTGGCTACACCTTC
>TRBJ2-3|once|TRBV7-2|TRBD2
CASSLGTSGGVDTQYF
TGTGCCAGCAGCTTAGGGACTAGCGGGGGGGTGGATACGCAGTATTTT
>TRBJ2-7|.|TRBV9|TRBD1
CASSIRPGGVEQYF
TGTGCCAGCAGCATAAGACCAGGGGGCGTCGAGCAGTACTTC
>TRBJ1-2|.|TRBV7-2|TRBD1
CASSLAGQGSYGYTF
TGTGCCAGCAGCCTGGCTGGACAGGGAAGCTATGGCTACACCTTC
>TRBJ2-5|.|TRBV29-1|.
CSVSASRETQYF
TGCAGCGTTTCGGCTAGCCGGGAGACCCAGTACTTC
>TRBJ1-6|.|TRBV30|.
CAWSETKAPLHF
TGTGCCTGGAGTGAGACTAAGGCACCCCTCCACTTT
>TRBJ1-1|.|TRBV18|.
CASSPGQGNTEAFF
TGTGCCAGCTCACCAGGTCAGGGGAACACTGAAGCTTTCTTT
>TRBJ1-2|.|TRBV5-1|TRBD1
CASSQGQRYGYTF
TGCGCCAGCAGCCAGGGACAGCGGTATGGCTACACCTTC
>TRBJ1-3|.|TRBV4-3|.
CASSQDSQGGGNTIYF
TGCGCCAGCAGCCAAGATTCCCAGGGAGGGGGAAACACCATATATTTT
>TRBJ1-1|.|TRBV14|.
CASSPVEANTEAFF
TGTGCCAGCAGCCCTGTTGAGGCGAACACTGAAGCTTTCTTT
>TRBJ2-3|.|TRBV6-2/TRBV6-3|.
CASSYSRAGADTQYF
TGTGCCAGCAGTTACTCGAGGGCTGGGGCAGATACGCAGTATTTT
>TRBJ1-4|few|TRBV5-1|.
CASSFWGGADEKLFF
TGCGCCAGCAGTTTCTGGGGGGGCGCGGATGAAAAACTGTTTTTT
>TRBJ2-3|.|TRBV6-6|TRBD2
CASSSRRGGADTQYF
TGTGCCAGCAGTTCCCGCCGGGGGGGGGCAGATACGCAGTATTTT
>TRBJ1-5|.|TRBV19|.
CASTNRDTENQPQHF
TGTGCCAGTACCAACCGGGACACGGAGAATCAGCCCCAGCATTTT
>TRBJ2-2|.|TRBV6-2/TRBV6-3|.
CASSYSVRVGTGELFF
TGTGCCAGCAGTTACTCGGTCAGGGTGGGCACCGGGGAGCTGTTTTTT
>TRBJ2-7|.|TRBV28|.
CARKTGGAYEQYF
TGTGCCAGGAAGACAGGTGGGGCCTACGAGCAGTACTTC
>TRBJ1-2|once|TRBV19|TRBD1
CATWDRGRQIGGYTF
TGTGCCACCTGGGACAGGGGGCGACAAATAGGGGGCTACACCTTC
>TRBJ1-5|.|TRBV9|TRBD1
CASSLTGVGQPQHF
TGTGCCAGCAGCTTGACAGGGGTCGGTCAGCCCCAGCATTTT
>TRBJ1-2|once|TRBV20-1|.
CSASEASKGGYTF
TGCAGTGCTAGTGAGGCATCCAAGGGGGGCTACACCTTC
>TRBJ1-1|.|TRBV18|TRBD1
CASSPVRTGTEAFF
TGTGCCAGCTCACCAGTACGGACAGGCACTGAAGCTTTCTTT
>TRBJ1-1|few|TRBV5-6|.
CASSLVRTEAFF
TGTGCCAGCAGCTTGGTTCGCACTGAAGCTTTCTTT
>TRBJ1-4|.|TRBV4-1|.
CASSPLPATNEKLFF
TGCGCCAGCAGCCCACTCCCCGCGACTAATGAAAAACTGTTTTTT
>TRBJ2-3|few|TRBV7-8|.
CASSPFGLVPRGTDTQYF
TGTGCCAGCAGCCCTTTCGGACTGGTCCCCCGGGGCACAGATACGCAGTATTTT
>TRBJ2-5|.|TRBV12-5|.
CASGLEETQYF
TGTGCTAGTGGCCTTGAAGAGACCCAGTACTTC
>TRBJ2-7|.|TRBV30|TRBD1
CAWSRGQGGEQYF
TGTGCCTGGAGTCGAGGACAGGGTGGCGAGCAGTACTTC
>TRBJ1-2|.|TRBV2|TRBD1
CASSVDRVNGYTF
TGTGCCAGCAGTGTGGACAGGGTAAATGGCTACACCTTC
>TRBJ2-7|.|TRBV27|TRBD1
CASSSPSTGGDEQYF
TGTGCCAGCAGTTCCCCTTCGACAGGGGGCGACGAGCAGTACTTC
>TRBJ1-1|few|TRBV5-6|TRBD1
CASTPRGTVNTEAFF
TGTGCCAGCACCCCGAGGGGGACAGTGAACACTGAAGCTTTCTTT
>TRBJ1-1|.|TRBV7-2|.
CASSLESRGRTEAFF
TGTGCCAGCAGCTTAGAAAGCAGGGGCCGTACTGAAGCTTTCTTT
>TRBJ2-7|.|TRBV18|TRBD1
CASSPPGQGGNEQYF
TGTGCCAGCTCACCACCGGGACAGGGTGGGAACGAGCAGTACTTC
>TRBJ1-5|.|TRBV3-1/TRBV3-2|.
CASSLGGDQPQHF
TGTGCCAGCAGCCTCGGGGGGGATCAGCCCCAGCATTTT
>TRBJ2-1|.|TRBV6-2/TRBV6-3|TRBD2
CASSWGSSGTGNEQFF
TGTGCCAGCAGTTGGGGCTCTAGCGGTACGGGCAATGAGCAGTTCTTC
>TRBJ2-1|.|TRBV27|TRBD1
CASSIGQGRNEQFF
TGTGCCAGCAGTATCGGACAGGGCCGCAATGAGCAGTTCTTC
>TRBJ2-7|.|TRBV25-1|.
CASSGSPVTYEQYF
TGTGCCAGCAGTGGGTCGCCGGTTACCTACGAGCAGTACTTC
>TRBJ1-3|once|TRBV23-1|.
CASSQSNPTVYSGNTIYF
TGCGCCAGCAGTCAATCGAACCCGACAGTTTACTCTGGAAACACCATATATTTT
>TRBJ1-5|.|TRBV15|.
CATSRPLQPQHF
TGTGCCACCAGCAGACCGTTACAGCCCCAGCATTTT
>TRBJ2-7|once|TRBV3-1/TRBV3-2|TRBD2
CASSPGTSRTYEQYF
TGTGCCAGCAGCCCCGGGACTAGCAGAACCTACGAGCAGTACTTC